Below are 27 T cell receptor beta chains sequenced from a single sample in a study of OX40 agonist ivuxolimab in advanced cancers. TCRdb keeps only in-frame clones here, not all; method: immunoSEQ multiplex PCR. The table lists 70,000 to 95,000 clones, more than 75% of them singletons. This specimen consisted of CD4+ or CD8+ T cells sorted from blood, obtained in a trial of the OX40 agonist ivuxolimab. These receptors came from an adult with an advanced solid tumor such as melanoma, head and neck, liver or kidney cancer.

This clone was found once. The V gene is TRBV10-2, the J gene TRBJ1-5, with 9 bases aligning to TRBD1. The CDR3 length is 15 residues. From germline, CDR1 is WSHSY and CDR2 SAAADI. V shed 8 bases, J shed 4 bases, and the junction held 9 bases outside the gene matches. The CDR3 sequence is CASADPGQGNQPQHF. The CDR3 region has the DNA TGCGCCAGCGCAGACCCGGGACAGGGAAATCAGCCCCAGCATTTT.

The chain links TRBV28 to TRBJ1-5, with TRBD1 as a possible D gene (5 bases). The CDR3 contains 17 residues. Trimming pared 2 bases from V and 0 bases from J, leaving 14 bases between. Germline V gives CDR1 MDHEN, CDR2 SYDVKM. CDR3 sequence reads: CASSLTLGGYSNQPQHF. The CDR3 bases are TGTGCCAGCAGTTTAACCCTTGGGGGATATAGCAATCAGCCCCAGCATTTT.

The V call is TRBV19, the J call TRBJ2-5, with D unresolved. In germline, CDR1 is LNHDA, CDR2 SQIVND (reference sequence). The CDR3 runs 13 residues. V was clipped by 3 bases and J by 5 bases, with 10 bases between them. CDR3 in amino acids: CASSIRSPETQYF. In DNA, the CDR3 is TGTGCCAGTAGTATTCGGTCGCCGGAGACCCAGTACTTC.

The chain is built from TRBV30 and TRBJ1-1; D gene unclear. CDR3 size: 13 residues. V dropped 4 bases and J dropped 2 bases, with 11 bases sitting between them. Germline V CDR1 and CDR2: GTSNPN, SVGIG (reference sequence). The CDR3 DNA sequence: TGTGCCTGGATTACGGCCGCAAACACTGAAGCTTTCTTT. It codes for CAWITAANTEAFF.

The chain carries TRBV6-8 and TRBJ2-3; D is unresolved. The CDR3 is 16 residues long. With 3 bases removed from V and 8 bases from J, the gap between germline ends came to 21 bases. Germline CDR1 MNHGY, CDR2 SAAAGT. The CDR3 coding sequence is TGTGCCAGCAGTTATTTATCCTACCTCCGAGAAGGTACGCAGTATTTT. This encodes CASSYLSYLREGTQYF.

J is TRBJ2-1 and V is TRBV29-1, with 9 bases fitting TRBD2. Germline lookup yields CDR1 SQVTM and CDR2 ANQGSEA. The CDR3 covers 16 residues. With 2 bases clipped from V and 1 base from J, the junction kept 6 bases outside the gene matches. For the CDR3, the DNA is TGCAGCGTTGAAAACCTAGCGGGAACTTCCTACAATGAGCAGTTCTTC. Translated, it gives CSVENLAGTSYNEQFF.

The CDR3 protein is CASSEQGNTEAFF. The CDR3 bases are TGTGCCAGCAGTGAGCAGGGGAACACTGAAGCTTTCTTT. The rearrangement joins TRBV2 to TRBJ1-1, with D possibly matching TRBD1 (5 bases). Looked up from germline, CDR1 is SNHLY and CDR2 is FYNNEI. V lost 3 bases and J lost 1, with 6 bases in between. CDR3 length equals 13 residues.

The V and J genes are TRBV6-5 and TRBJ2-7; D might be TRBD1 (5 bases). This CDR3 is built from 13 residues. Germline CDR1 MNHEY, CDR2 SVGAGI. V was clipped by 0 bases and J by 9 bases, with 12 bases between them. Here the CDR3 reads CASSYSGQKGQYF. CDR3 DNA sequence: TGTGCCAGCAGTTACTCGGGGCAGAAGGGGCAGTACTTC.

The CDR3 nucleotides are TGTGCCAGCAGTCCCCCCCCAGGGGATACGCAGTATTTT. It encodes CASSPPPGDTQYF. V usage is TRBV27 and J usage is TRBJ2-3; D may be TRBD1 (5 bases). Germline CDR1 MNHEY, CDR2 SMNVEV (reference sequence). With 5 bases removed from V and 6 bases from J, the gap between germline ends came to 12 bases. The CDR3 spans 13 residues.

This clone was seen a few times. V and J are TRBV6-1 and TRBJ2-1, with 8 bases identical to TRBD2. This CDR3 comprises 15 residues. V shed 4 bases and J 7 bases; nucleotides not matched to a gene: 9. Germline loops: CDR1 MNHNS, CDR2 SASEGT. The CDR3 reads CASSASGSQPNEQFF. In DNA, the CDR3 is TGTGCCAGCAGTGCAAGCGGGAGCCAACCAAATGAGCAGTTCTTC.

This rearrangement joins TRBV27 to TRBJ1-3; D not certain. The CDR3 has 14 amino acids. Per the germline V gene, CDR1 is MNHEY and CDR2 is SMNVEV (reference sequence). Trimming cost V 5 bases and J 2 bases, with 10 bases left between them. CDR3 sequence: CASSSLHAGNTIYF. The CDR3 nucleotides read TGTGCCAGCAGTAGCCTTCACGCTGGAAACACCATATATTTT.

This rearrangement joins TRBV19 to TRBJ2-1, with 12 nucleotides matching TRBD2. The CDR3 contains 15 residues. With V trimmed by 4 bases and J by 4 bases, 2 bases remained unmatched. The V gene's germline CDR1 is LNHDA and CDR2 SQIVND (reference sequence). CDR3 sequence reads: CASSKTSGSYNEQFF. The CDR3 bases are TGTGCCAGTAGTAAGACTAGCGGGAGTTACAATGAGCAGTTCTTC.

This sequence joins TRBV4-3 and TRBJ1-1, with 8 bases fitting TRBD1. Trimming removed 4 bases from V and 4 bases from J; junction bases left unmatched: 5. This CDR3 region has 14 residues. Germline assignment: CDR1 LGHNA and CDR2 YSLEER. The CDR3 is CASSPRQGLTEAFF. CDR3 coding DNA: TGCGCCAGCAGCCCTCGACAGGGGCTCACTGAAGCTTTCTTT.

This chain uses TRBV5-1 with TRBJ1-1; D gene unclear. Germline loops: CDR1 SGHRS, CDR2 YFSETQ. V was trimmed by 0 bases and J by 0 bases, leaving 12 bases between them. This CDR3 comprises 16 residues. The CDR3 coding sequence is TGCGCCAGCAGCTTGGAGGTCCTCCCTATGAACACTGAAGCTTTCTTT. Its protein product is CASSLEVLPMNTEAFF.

CDR3 DNA: TGTGCCAGCAGTGTAGTATTGAGCAATCAGCCCCAGCATTTT. It encodes CASSVVLSNQPQHF. The gene calls are TRBV6-1 and TRBJ1-5; D is unresolved. V dropped 4 bases and J dropped 1 base, with 8 bases sitting between them. The CDR3 totals 14 residues. CDR1 and CDR2 (germline): MNHNS, SASEGT.

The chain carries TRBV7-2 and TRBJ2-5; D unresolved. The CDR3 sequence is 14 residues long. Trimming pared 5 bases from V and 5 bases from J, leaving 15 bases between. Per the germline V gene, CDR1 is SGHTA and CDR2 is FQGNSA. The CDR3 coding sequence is TGTGCCAGCAGCCCCACCAGAGCCTCTGAGACCCAGTACTTC. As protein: CASSPTRASETQYF.

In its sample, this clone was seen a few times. This chain's CDR3 is CASSSEGQAYQPQHF. CDR3 DNA: TGTGCCAGCAGCTCTGAGGGACAGGCGTATCAGCCCCAGCATTTT. The chain is built from TRBV7-8 and TRBJ1-5; 8 bases align to TRBD1. The CDR3 totals 15 residues. Losses at the gene ends were 4 bases for V and 5 bases for J; bases not matched to a gene: 7. Germline V gene lookup returns CDR1 SGHVS and CDR2 FQNEAQ.

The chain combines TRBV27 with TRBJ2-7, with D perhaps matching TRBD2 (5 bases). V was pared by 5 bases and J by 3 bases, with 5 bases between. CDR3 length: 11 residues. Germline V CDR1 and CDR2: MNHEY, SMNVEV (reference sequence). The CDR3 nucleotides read TGTGCCAGCAGTCGGGGCTACGAGCAGTACTTC. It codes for CASSRGYEQYF.

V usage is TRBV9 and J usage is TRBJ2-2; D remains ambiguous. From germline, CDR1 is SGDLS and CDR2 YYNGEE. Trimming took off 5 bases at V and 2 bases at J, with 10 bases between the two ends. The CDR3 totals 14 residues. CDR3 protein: CASRHPGNTGELFF. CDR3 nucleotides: TGTGCCAGCAGACATCCCGGAAACACCGGGGAGCTGTTTTTT.

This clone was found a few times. As DNA, the CDR3 is TGTGCCAGCACTTCGACAGGTACTGAAGCTTTCTTT. This codes for CASTSTGTEAFF. The genes are TRBV6-5 and TRBJ1-1; perhaps TRBD1 as D (6 bases). V lost 7 bases to trimming and J lost 5 bases, with 11 bases between them. The germline V gene encodes CDR1 MNHEY and CDR2 SVGAGI. This CDR3 contains 12 residues.

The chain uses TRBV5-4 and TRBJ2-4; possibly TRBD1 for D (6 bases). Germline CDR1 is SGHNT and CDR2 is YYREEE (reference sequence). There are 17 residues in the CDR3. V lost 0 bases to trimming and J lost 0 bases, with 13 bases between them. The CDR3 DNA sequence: TGTGCCAGCAGCTTGGGAGCAGGGGCTGAAGCCAAAAACATTCAGTACTTC. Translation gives CASSLGAGAEAKNIQYF.

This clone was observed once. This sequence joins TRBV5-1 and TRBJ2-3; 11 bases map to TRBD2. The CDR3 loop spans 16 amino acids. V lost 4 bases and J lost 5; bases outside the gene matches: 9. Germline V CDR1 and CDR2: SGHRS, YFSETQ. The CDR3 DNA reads TGCGCCAGCAGCCTGCCCCTAGCGGGGGGCGGAGATACGCAGTATTTT. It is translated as CASSLPLAGGGDTQYF.

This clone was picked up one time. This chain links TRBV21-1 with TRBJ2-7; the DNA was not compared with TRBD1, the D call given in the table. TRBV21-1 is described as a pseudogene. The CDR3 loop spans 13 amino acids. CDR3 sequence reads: CASSRDSSYEQYF. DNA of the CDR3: TGTGCCAGCAGCCGGGACAGTTCCTACGAGCAGTACTTC.

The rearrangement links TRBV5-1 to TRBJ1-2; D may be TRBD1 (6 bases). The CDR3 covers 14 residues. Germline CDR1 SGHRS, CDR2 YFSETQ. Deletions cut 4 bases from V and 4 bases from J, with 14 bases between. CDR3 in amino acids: CASSPEQGGYGYTF. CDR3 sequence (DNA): TGCGCCAGCAGCCCGGAACAGGGTGGCTATGGCTACACCTTC.

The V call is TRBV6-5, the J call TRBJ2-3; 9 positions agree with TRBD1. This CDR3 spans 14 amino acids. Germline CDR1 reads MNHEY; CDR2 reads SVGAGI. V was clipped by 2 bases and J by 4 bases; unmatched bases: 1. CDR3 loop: CASSYRTGADTQYF. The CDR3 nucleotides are TGTGCCAGCAGTTACCGGACAGGGGCAGATACGCAGTATTTT.

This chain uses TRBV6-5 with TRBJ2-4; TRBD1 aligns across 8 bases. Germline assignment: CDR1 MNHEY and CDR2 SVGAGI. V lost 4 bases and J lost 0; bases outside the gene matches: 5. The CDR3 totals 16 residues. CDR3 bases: TGTGCCAGCAGTTCGACAGGGGCCCTAGCCAAAAACATTCAGTACTTC. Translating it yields CASSSTGALAKNIQYF.

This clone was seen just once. CDR3 nucleotides: TGTGCCAGCAGTTTCGCTGGGGCGAGAGAGACCCAGTACTTC. Protein product: CASSFAGARETQYF. The chain joins TRBV28 to TRBJ2-5, with a weak D call TRBD1 (5 bases). V was cut by 3 bases and J by 4 bases, with 12 bases left in between. Germline V lookup: CDR1 MDHEN, CDR2 SYDVKM. The CDR3 is 14 amino acids.